The rows below give T cell receptor beta chains drawn from one sample of a study of T cell responses to AZD1222 COVID-19 vaccine. Repertoires were generated with immunoSEQ multiplex PCR, while TCRdb's copy carries only in-frame clones and drops some. The sample contains approximately 120,000 clones, 91% of which appear only once. The sample consisted of peripheral blood, taken on day 0 of AZD1222 vaccination. These receptors originate from an adult in good health. CDR3s include the opening cysteine and the closing phenylalanine or tryptophan.

j_gene: TRBJ1-4; v_gene: TRBV6-5; CDR3aa: CASGRDSFNEKLFF
j_gene: TRBJ1-1; v_gene: TRBV6-5; CDR3aa: CASSYSSGGNTEAFF
j_gene: TRBJ2-7; v_gene: TRBV11-3; CDR3aa: CASSPGTSPSYEQYF
j_gene: TRBJ2-2; v_gene: TRBV11-3; CDR3aa: CASSLDQGGTGRTGELFF
j_gene: TRBJ2-5; v_gene: TRBV5-8; CDR3aa: CASSLSGGARETQYF
j_gene: TRBJ1-4; v_gene: TRBV15; CDR3aa: CATSRDRRASEKLFF
j_gene: TRBJ1-5; v_gene: TRBV10-3; CDR3aa: CAIGDRDQPQHF
j_gene: TRBJ2-3; v_gene: TRBV10-2; CDR3aa: CASTPTQASTDTQYF
j_gene: TRBJ1-5; v_gene: TRBV19; CDR3aa: CASSPSYRGRSNQPQHF
j_gene: TRBJ1-3; v_gene: TRBV9; CDR3aa: CASSVGTGGNTIYF
j_gene: TRBJ1-1; v_gene: TRBV11-2; CDR3aa: CASSRDRGWDTEAFF
j_gene: TRBJ1-1; v_gene: TRBV10-3; CDR3aa: CAIRDIGGEAFF
j_gene: TRBJ1-3; v_gene: TRBV3-1/TRBV3-2; CDR3aa: CASSQLAGDSGNTIYF
j_gene: TRBJ1-5; v_gene: TRBV6-5; CDR3aa: CASSSLGTGDQPQHF
j_gene: TRBJ1-4; v_gene: TRBV19; CDR3aa: CASGDRVNEKLFF
j_gene: TRBJ1-5; v_gene: TRBV7-8; CDR3aa: CASSFDRALRPQHF
j_gene: TRBJ1-1; v_gene: TRBV18; CDR3aa: CASSPSSGPLTEAFF
j_gene: TRBJ2-1; v_gene: TRBV7-2; CDR3aa: CASRNRGQPDRVNEQFF
j_gene: TRBJ2-3; v_gene: TRBV11-2; CDR3aa: CASSLALGNTDTQYF
j_gene: TRBJ2-3; v_gene: TRBV10-1; CDR3aa: CASSTGRGTDTQYF
j_gene: TRBJ1-1; v_gene: TRBV11-2; CDR3aa: CASSSRSFSVMNTEAFF
j_gene: TRBJ1-1; v_gene: TRBV5-1; CDR3aa: CASSFPEGTEAFF
j_gene: TRBJ2-2; v_gene: TRBV19; CDR3aa: CASRKQDTGELFF
j_gene: TRBJ1-1; v_gene: TRBV15; CDR3aa: CATSRVDNTEAFF
j_gene: TRBJ1-1; v_gene: TRBV18; CDR3aa: CASSPDEGSTEAFF
j_gene: TRBJ1-2; v_gene: TRBV30; CDR3aa: CAWSVLGTYGYTF
j_gene: TRBJ2-7; v_gene: TRBV27; CDR3aa: CASSPRDSSYEQYF
j_gene: TRBJ2-7; v_gene: TRBV23-1; CDR3aa: CASSQSLLGGYEQYF
j_gene: TRBJ1-1; v_gene: TRBV7-8; CDR3aa: CASSPSGAPRNTEAFF
j_gene: TRBJ1-4; v_gene: TRBV6-1; CDR3aa: CASSEAPVTTNEKLFF
j_gene: TRBJ2-7; v_gene: TRBV27; CDR3aa: CASSLSAGPLLYEQYF
j_gene: TRBJ2-2; v_gene: TRBV10-1; CDR3aa: CASSLLAGDSGELFF
j_gene: TRBJ1-1; v_gene: TRBV29-1; CDR3aa: CSVHRGGTEAFF
j_gene: TRBJ2-2; v_gene: TRBV27; CDR3aa: CASSLSWTGVAGELFF
j_gene: TRBJ1-2; v_gene: TRBV20-1; CDR3aa: CSASRGAVYGYTF
j_gene: TRBJ1-6; v_gene: TRBV5-4; CDR3aa: CASSEDSVNSPLHF
j_gene: TRBJ2-5; v_gene: TRBV7-2; CDR3aa: CASSPDRGWETQYF
j_gene: TRBJ1-1; v_gene: TRBV5-4; CDR3aa: CASSWGAGATEAFF
j_gene: TRBJ2-5; v_gene: TRBV2; CDR3aa: CASLTGGYETQYF
j_gene: TRBJ1-1; v_gene: TRBV19; CDR3aa: CASGGQGQDTEAFF
j_gene: TRBJ1-5; v_gene: TRBV9; CDR3aa: CASSPRGSPDSNQPQHF
j_gene: TRBJ1-4; v_gene: TRBV18; CDR3aa: CASSPRLARGEKLFF
j_gene: TRBJ1-2; v_gene: TRBV5-4; CDR3aa: CASSWTGGMGYTF
j_gene: TRBJ2-7; v_gene: TRBV30; CDR3aa: CAWSPGTSSYEQYF
j_gene: TRBJ2-5; v_gene: TRBV18; CDR3aa: CASSPKGPPQETQYF
j_gene: TRBJ1-4; v_gene: TRBV6-6; CDR3aa: CASRGQQLTNEKLFF
j_gene: TRBJ1-2; v_gene: TRBV5-6; CDR3aa: CASSLEGYYGYTF
j_gene: TRBJ1-1; v_gene: TRBV18; CDR3aa: CASSSSEYRGLGTEAFF